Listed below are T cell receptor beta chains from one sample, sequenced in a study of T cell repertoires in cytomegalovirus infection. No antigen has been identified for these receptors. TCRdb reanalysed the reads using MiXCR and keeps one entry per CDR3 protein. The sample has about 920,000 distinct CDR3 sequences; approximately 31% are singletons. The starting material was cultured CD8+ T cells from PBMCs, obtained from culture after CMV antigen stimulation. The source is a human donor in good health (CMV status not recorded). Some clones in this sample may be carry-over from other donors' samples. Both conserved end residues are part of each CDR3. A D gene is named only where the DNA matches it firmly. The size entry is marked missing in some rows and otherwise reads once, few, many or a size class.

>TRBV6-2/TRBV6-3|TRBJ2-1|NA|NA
TGTGCCAGCAGTGAGGACCCCCCGGCTGCCGACAATGAGCAGTTCTTC
CASSEDPPAADNEQFF
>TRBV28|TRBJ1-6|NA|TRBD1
TGTGCCAGCAGTTTATATCACAGGGGCTATAATTCACCCCTCCACTTT
CASSLYHRGYNSPLHF
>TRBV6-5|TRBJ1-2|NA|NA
TGTGCCAGCAGTTACAATGGCAGGGCAGGAGCTAACTATGGCTACACCTTC
CASSYNGRAGANYGYTF
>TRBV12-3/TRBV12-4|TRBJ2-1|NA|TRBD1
TGTGCCAGCAGCCCTCCGGGACAGGGGTTCCGGCAGTTCTTC
CASSPPGQGFRQFF
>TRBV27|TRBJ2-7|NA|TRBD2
TGTACCAGCAGTTTAGCTAGCGGGGGAAGCCTAAGGCAGTACTTC
CTSSLASGGSLRQYF
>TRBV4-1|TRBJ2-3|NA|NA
TGCGCCAGCAGCCAAGACAGCATGTCCACAGATACGCAGTATTTT
CASSQDSMSTDTQYF
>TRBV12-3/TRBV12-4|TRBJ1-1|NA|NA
TGTGCCAGCAGTCTTAAGCCCGGGACTTTTGAAGCTTTCTTT
CASSLKPGTFEAFF
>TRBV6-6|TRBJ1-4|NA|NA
TGTGCCAGCAGTTACTCTGGTCATCCCGCAACTAATGAAAAACTGTTTTTT
CASSYSGHPATNEKLFF
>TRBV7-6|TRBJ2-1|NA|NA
TGTGCCAGCAGCTTAGGGGGGGGGGGCCGGCTTTTGGAGCAGTTCTTC
CASSLGGGGRLLEQFF
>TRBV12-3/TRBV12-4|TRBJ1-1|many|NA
TGTGCCAGCAGTTTCACCCCTTATGGTGAAGCTTTCTTT
CASSFTPYGEAFF